This T cell receptor (beta chain) comes out of a study of tumor-infiltrating lymphocytes in primary liver carcinoma. The overall study: T1-T3 N0M0 was the stage of the tumors, which were roughly 4.2 to 11 cm across. Study-level results: Tumor top-250-clone fraction significantly exceeded that of blood (p = 0.039). Only about 8-24% of top clones spanned all five tumor regions.

Comments on this clonotype: Its matching antigen is unknown.

Each 20-30 mg portion of unsorted bulk tissue served as the source for co-extraction of RNA and DNA. From around 0.5 ug total RNA, TCR beta cDNA was generated with a primer in the constant region. Three rounds of nested multiplex PCR with slightly modified ARM-PCR produced TCR beta libraries. In the first two PCR rounds, TRBV1-TRBV30 forward primers were paired with a C-beta reverse primer, and each round lasted approximately 9 cycles. TCRdb passed the multiplex PCR reads through MiXCR, listing each CDR3 protein once. In the table there are some 100,000 distinct CDR3 sequences, 65% to 75% of which are singletons. The CDR3 is made up of 12 amino acids. V lost 10 bases to trimming and J lost 4 bases, with 13 bases between them. The germline CDR1 and CDR2 sequences are MNHNS and SASEGT.

Sequenced material: liver tumor tissue from sampling region 2. Documented subset: tumor region T2, inferior pole. The chain combines TRBV6-1 with TRBJ1-1; D is unresolved. The TCR was taken from a woman in her sixties or seventies with primary liver carcinoma and hepatitis B virus infection. The CDR3 loop reads CATQEGRTEAFF. The CDR3 nucleotides read TGTGCCACCCAGGAGGGTCGCACTGAAGCTTTCTTT.